The T cell receptor (beta chain) described here comes from a study of T cells in women clearing cervical HPV infection. The wider study: Control women cleared a single incident HPV16 infection within 12 months. Case blood was drawn when the lesion was first found; control blood after infection became undetectable.

Germline CDR1 is SGHAT and CDR2 is FQNNGV. This CDR3 is 14 amino acids long. V trimming: 5 bases; J trimming: 7 bases; junction bases outside the gene matches: 7. A remark on this clone: The CDR3 is cut off 3 residues early in the read; its end comes from the germline J gene.

Average input was approximately 1,200 ng genomic DNA for immunoSEQ TCR beta CDR3 amplification. Only in-frame clones appear in the TCRdb table, and some are missing; sequencing was by immunoSEQ multiplex PCR. In total, the table holds roughly 40,000 clones. The V and J genes are TRBV11-2 and TRBJ2-2, with 7 bases identical to TRBD2. The origin of this receptor is a woman aged 18-70 years with a cervical HPV16 infection that either progressed to CIN3+ or cleared (not recorded which). The sample comprised blood buffy coat. The CDR3 bases that were read are TGTGCCAGCAGCCTCAGCGGGGTCCACGGGGAG. Protein sequence: CASSLSGVHGE. The CDR3 reads in full as CASSLSGVHGELFF.